This passage covers 21 T cell receptor beta chains from one sample sequenced in a study of blood T cell repertoires in COVID-19. The repertoire was sequenced with immunoSEQ multiplex PCR; TCRdb's copy has only in-frame clones and lacks some. The table lists 300,000 to 350,000 clones, roughly 85% of them singletons. Sequencing input: PBMCs or T cells enriched from blood (not recorded which). The source is a man aged 25 to 40 who had recovered from COVID-19.

The V call is TRBV4-1, the J call TRBJ1-5; D gene ambiguous. Germline CDR1 and CDR2: MGHRA and YSYEKL. CDR3 length: 14 amino acids. The V gene lost 1 base and the J gene lost 4 bases, with 8 bases spanning the gap. The CDR3 loop is CASSQGRLNQPQHF. As DNA, the CDR3 is TGCGCCAGCAGCCAAGGCAGGCTTAATCAGCCCCAGCATTTT.

J is TRBJ2-1 and V is TRBV19; perhaps TRBD2 as D (7 bases). CDR1 is LNHDA and CDR2 is SQIVND in the germline V gene (reference sequence). V shed 3 bases and J shed 6 bases, with 15 bases lying between them. CDR3 length equals 15 residues. This CDR3 is CASSISGGAVNEQFF. CDR3 nucleotide sequence: TGTGCCAGTAGTATCTCGGGGGGCGCGGTCAATGAGCAGTTCTTC.

The V gene is TRBV21-1, the J gene TRBJ2-4; the D call TRBD2 from the table was never checked on the DNA. TRBV21-1 is assigned pseudogene status. The CDR3 is made up of 19 amino acids. As DNA, the CDR3 is TGTGCCAGCAGCAATTCAATCGGGCTAGCGGACCTGTGTGGGTGCATTCAGTACTTC. Translation: CASSNSIGLADLCGCIQYF.

The CDR3 DNA follows: TGTGCCACCAGTGGGGTAGCGGGGGAGAATAGCACAGATACGCAGTATTTT. It is translated as CATSGVAGENSTDTQYF. J is TRBJ2-3 and V is TRBV24-1; TRBD2 matches 9 bases. CDR1 and CDR2 from the germline V gene are KGHDR and SFDVKD. CDR3 length: 17 residues. V was clipped by 5 bases and J by 0 bases; unmatched bases: 8.

V is TRBV11-2 and J is TRBJ2-2, with D possibly matching TRBD2 (5 bases). Looked up from germline, CDR1 is SGHAT and CDR2 is FQNNGV. The V and J ends lost 3 bases and 8 bases respectively, with 10 bases between them. The CDR3 consists of 13 residues. The CDR3 DNA reads as TGTGCCAGCAGCTTTGGGTCGGGGGGGGAGCTGTTTTTT. It translates to CASSFGSGGELFF.

V is TRBV9 and J is TRBJ1-3; D is possibly TRBD1 (5 bases). Per the germline V gene, CDR1 is SGDLS and CDR2 is YYNGEE. Trimming left V 4 bases short and J 0 bases short, with 14 bases between. This CDR3 is 16 amino acids long. The chain's CDR3 is CASSLAGGNSGNTIYF. The CDR3 nucleotides are TGTGCCAGCAGCCTAGCGGGGGGAAACTCTGGAAACACCATATATTTT.

In its sample, this clone was seen a few times. The genes are TRBV6-1 and TRBJ2-7; maybe TRBD1 (6 bases). Germline loops: CDR1 MNHNS, CDR2 SASEGT. The CDR3 has 16 residues. Deletions cut 1 base from V and 0 bases from J, with 13 bases between. CDR3 loop: CASSEEVGTISYEQYF. In nucleotides, the CDR3 is TGTGCCAGCAGTGAAGAAGTGGGGACAATCTCCTACGAGCAGTACTTC.

V is TRBV6-5 and J is TRBJ1-1; D is unresolved. Trimming removed 0 bases from V and 7 bases from J, with 9 bases in between. Germline V lookup: CDR1 MNHEY, CDR2 SVGAGI. The CDR3 loop spans 13 amino acids. DNA for the CDR3: TGTGCCAGCAGTTACTCGGTAGAGCGTGAAGCTTTCTTT. It yields the protein CASSYSVEREAFF.

For the CDR3, the DNA is TGTGCCACCAGCGGGAACAGGGGCCGAGGAAACACCATATATTTT. It encodes CATSGNRGRGNTIYF. The V gene is TRBV15, the J gene TRBJ1-3; 7 positions match TRBD1. J lost 4 bases, V lost 5 bases, and 8 bases had no gene match. Germline lookup yields CDR1 LNHNV and CDR2 YYDKDF (reference sequence). The CDR3 loop spans 15 amino acids.

The J gene is TRBJ1-6, the V gene TRBV25-1, with TRBD1 matching 7 bases. The CDR3 runs 15 residues. Trimming at V came to 5 bases and at J to 2 bases, leaving 3 bases not matched to a gene. Germline V lookup: CDR1 MGHDK, CDR2 SYGVNS. The CDR3 region is CASSKTGPYNSPLHF. Here the CDR3 DNA reads TGTGCCAGCAGTAAGACAGGGCCCTATAATTCACCCCTCCACTTT.

The chain is built from TRBV27 and TRBJ2-1, with 9 positions matching TRBD1. V trimming: 5 bases; J trimming: 5 bases; junction bases outside the gene matches: 7. In germline, CDR1 is MNHEY, CDR2 SMNVEV (reference sequence). CDR3 length equals 15 residues. CDR3 bases: TGTGCCAGCAGTCTCGGACAGGGGCGCAACAATGAGCAGTTCTTC. This gives the protein CASSLGQGRNNEQFF.

The CDR3 nucleotides are TGTGCCAGCAGCCGAACATCGACTAGCAACTACGAGCAGTACTTC. Its translation is CASSRTSTSNYEQYF. The rearrangement links TRBV6-5 to TRBJ2-7; 7 bases are shared with TRBD2. Germline CDR1 is MNHEY and CDR2 is SVGAGI. Germline trimming cut 6 bases from V and 3 bases from J; bases unmatched to any gene: 11. The CDR3 spans 15 residues.

CDR3: CASNQQGNTEAFF. CDR3 sequence (DNA): TGTGCCAGCAACCAACAGGGGAACACTGAAGCTTTCTTT. The V call is TRBV9, the J call TRBJ1-1; possible D gene TRBD1, 6 bases. CDR3 length: 13 amino acids. V lost 6 bases and J 1 base, leaving 10 bases between the germline ends. In germline, CDR1 is SGDLS, CDR2 YYNGEE.

The genes are TRBV28 and TRBJ1-3; D call uncertain. V lost 6 bases and J 0 bases, leaving 12 bases between the germline ends. CDR3 length equals 15 residues. CDR1 and CDR2 (germline): MDHEN, SYDVKM. The chain's CDR3 is CASRPQRVSGNTIYF. The CDR3 bases are TGTGCCAGCAGACCCCAACGAGTCTCTGGAAACACCATATATTTT.

The chain couples TRBV11-2 to TRBJ2-3; D is ambiguous. Trimming shortened V by 2 bases and J by 1 base, and 7 bases separated the two germline ends. Per the germline V gene, CDR1 is SGHAT and CDR2 is FQNNGV. CDR3 length equals 14 residues. This CDR3 reads CASSLRGGTDTQYF. Written as DNA, the CDR3 is TGTGCCAGCAGCTTACGAGGTGGCACAGATACGCAGTATTTT.

Remarks on this clone: One end of the junction fails to match germline, which may point to a read error. The chain employs TRBV7-7 and TRBJ2-3; D gene unclear. Germline loops: CDR1 SSHAT, CDR2 FNYEAQ (reference sequence). CDR3 length: 13 amino acids. The CDR3 loop is CASSLGEWDTQYF. Here the CDR3 DNA reads TGTGCTAGCAGCTTAGGCGAGTGGGATACGCAGTATTTT.

V is TRBV5-8 and J is TRBJ1-2; maybe TRBD1 (6 bases). The CDR3 runs to 14 residues. V dropped 4 bases and J dropped 3 bases, with 13 bases sitting between them. Germline CDR1 reads SGHTS; CDR2 reads YDEGEE. The CDR3 bases are TGTGCCAGCAGCGCGGACAGTACCTACTATGGCTACACCTTC. Its protein is CASSADSTYYGYTF.

The rearrangement uses TRBV18 and TRBJ1-6, with a possible D match to TRBD1 (5 bases). The CDR3 sequence is 16 residues long. The V and J ends lost 2 bases and 7 bases respectively, with 15 bases between them. CDR1 and CDR2 (germline): KGHSH, LQKENI. As DNA, the CDR3 is TGTGCCAGCTCACCAGCGTCCAGGGTCTTGAATTCACCCCTCCACTTT. Translated: CASSPASRVLNSPLHF.

This chain links TRBV2 with TRBJ2-2; TRBD1 agrees at 9 bases. The V gene end was trimmed by 10 bases and the J gene end by 1 base; junction bases not matched to a gene: 10. This CDR3 spans 16 amino acids. The germline V gene has CDR1 SNHLY and CDR2 FYNNEI. CDR3: CATTSGTGRNTGELFF. The CDR3 coding sequence is TGTGCCACCACCTCCGGGACAGGGAGGAACACCGGGGAGCTGTTTTTT.

The rearrangement links TRBV11-2 to TRBJ1-2, with TRBD1 matching over 7 bases. This CDR3 has 14 amino acids. CDR1 and CDR2 from the germline V gene are SGHAT and FQNNGV. Trimming took 5 bases from V and 2 from J; bases not matched to a gene: 5. The CDR3 loop reads CASSPTTGNYGYTF. Here the CDR3 DNA reads TGTGCCAGCAGCCCTACGACAGGGAACTATGGCTACACCTTC. Supplemented by reference TRBV11-2 and TRBJ1-2, the full variable domain reads EAGVAQSPRYKIIEKRQSVAFWCNPISGHATLYWYQQILGQGPKLLIQFQNNGVVDDSQLPKDRFSAERLKGVDSTLKIQPAKLEDSAVYLCASSPTTGNYGYTFGSGTRLTVV.

This clone has a handful of counts. The CDR3 reads CASSGSQGGSYEQYF. The DNA of the CDR3 is TGTGCCAGCAGCGGTAGCCAGGGCGGCTCCTACGAGCAGTACTTC. This chain joins TRBV2 and TRBJ2-7, with D possibly being TRBD1 (5 bases). The CDR3 has 15 amino acids. Between the trimmed V and J ends, which lost 6 bases and 0 bases, there was a span of 15 bases. Germline CDR1 reads SNHLY; CDR2 reads FYNNEI.